Below are 5 T cell receptor beta chains sequenced from a single sample in a study of blood T cell repertoires in COVID-19. Clones were read by immunoSEQ multiplex PCR, and TCRdb kept only the in-frame ones, dropping some. The sample has 210,000 or so clones, over 75% seen once. Specimen: peripheral blood. These receptors came from a woman aged 40 to 50 with acute or convalescent COVID-19.

V and J are TRBV18 and TRBJ1-2; the match to TRBD1 covers 10 bases. The CDR3 loop spans 15 amino acids. V gave up 5 bases and J gave up 5 bases; unmatched junction bases: 8. The V gene's germline CDR1 is KGHSH and CDR2 LQKENI. CDR3 in DNA: TGTGCCAGCTCATCCCGGACAGGGGGGGGATATGGCTACACCTTC. Translated: CASSSRTGGGYGYTF.

This clone was seen once. This chain joins TRBV11-2 and TRBJ2-7; 9 positions match TRBD1. Losses at the gene ends were 6 bases for V and 4 bases for J; bases not matched to a gene: 10. This CDR3 contains 15 residues. CDR1 is SGHAT and CDR2 is FQNNGV in the germline V gene. The CDR3 sequence: CASSQTGTGLYEQYV. The CDR3, as DNA: TGTGCCAGCAGTCAAACCGGGACAGGGCTTTACGAGCAGTACGTC.

V is TRBV19 and J is TRBJ2-5, with a weak D call TRBD2 (6 bases). Per germline, CDR1 LNHDA and CDR2 SQIVND (reference sequence). This CDR3 spans 15 amino acids. With 0 bases removed from V and 4 bases from J, the gap between germline ends came to 12 bases. This CDR3 reads CASSIDLFGGETQYF. CDR3 sequence (DNA): TGTGCCAGTAGTATAGATCTCTTCGGGGGAGAGACCCAGTACTTC.

The rearrangement joins TRBV4-1 to TRBJ2-5, with D possibly matching TRBD1 (5 bases). Germline CDR1 MGHRA, CDR2 YSYEKL. This CDR3 has 17 amino acids. V was cut by 2 bases and J by 2 bases, with 18 bases left in between. CDR3 in amino acids: CASSQPPIWGQQETQYF. The CDR3 nucleotides are TGCGCCAGCAGCCAACCTCCAATCTGGGGCCAACAAGAGACCCAGTACTTC.

This sequence joins TRBV7-9 and TRBJ1-1, with D hard to call. Germline assignment: CDR1 SEHNR and CDR2 FQNEAQ (reference sequence). V was pared by 1 base and J by 5 bases, with 11 bases between. CDR3 size: 14 residues. Here the CDR3 DNA reads TGTGCCAGCAGCTTAGTTTCAGGAGGGACTGAAGCTTTCTTT. It is translated as CASSLVSGGTEAFF.